A selection of T cell receptor beta chains follows, all from one sample in a study of blood T cell repertoires in COVID-19. Produced via immunoSEQ multiplex PCR; TCRdb's table is partial and in-frame only. The data hold fewer than 150,000 clones, with approximately 85% observed a single time. Sequenced input: peripheral blood. These TCRs come from a human donor in a cohort sampled during active COVID-19. Both conserved end residues are part of each CDR3. The D gene is left open where the match is weak. The size entry is marked missing in some rows and otherwise reads once, few, many or a size class.

TRBJ2-3,TRBD2,15,NA,TRBV9,TGTGCCAGCAGCGTGGGTGCTAGCGGGGGTGATACGCAGTATTTT,CASSVGASGGDTQYF
TRBJ1-2,TRBD1,14,NA,TRBV18,TGTGCCAGCTCACCACCTCAGGGGGCCGCTGGCTACACCTTC,CASSPPQGAAGYTF
TRBJ1-1,NA,13,once,TRBV30,TGTGCCTGGAGTGTGGGGGGGAGCACTGAAGCTTTCTTT,CAWSVGGSTEAFF
TRBJ2-1,NA,13,NA,TRBV19,TGTGCCAGTAGTATTGGGGGGTACAATGAGCAGTTCTTC,CASSIGGYNEQFF
TRBJ1-4,NA,17,NA,TRBV13,TGTGCCAGCAGCTTTGCTCCCCTAACAGCAACTAATGAAAAACTGTTTTTT,CASSFAPLTATNEKLFF
TRBJ1-1,TRBD1,18,NA,TRBV5-1,TGCGCCAGCAGCTTGGCCGTAGGGACAGTTTCCCTGAACACTGAAGCTTTCTTT,CASSLAVGTVSLNTEAFF
TRBJ2-7,NA,11,NA,TRBV12-3/TRBV12-4,TGTGCCAGCAGCTACCGTTTCGAGCAGTACTTC,CASSYRFEQYF
TRBJ1-5,NA,13,NA,TRBV6-5,TGTGCCAGCAGGTCCGGGAGCAATCAGCCCCAGCATTTT,CASRSGSNQPQHF
TRBJ1-1,NA,16,NA,TRBV9,TGTGCCAGCAGCGTAGCTTACGGACAGATGAACACTGAAGCTTTCTTT,CASSVAYGQMNTEAFF
TRBJ2-7,NA,14,NA,TRBV24-1,TGTGCCACCAGTGAACTCGTTGGTCCTCACGAGCAGTACTTC,CATSELVGPHEQYF
TRBJ2-5,NA,11,once,TRBV5-1,TGCGCCAGCAGGGCTCAAGAGACCCAGTACTTC,CASRAQETQYF
TRBJ2-1,NA,15,NA,TRBV15,TGTGCCACCAGCAGAGATTTCGCGGGGGCCAATGAGCAGTTCTTC,CATSRDFAGANEQFF
TRBJ2-5,NA,13,NA,TRBV7-6,TGTGCCAGCAGCTCCGTGGCGCGGGAGACCCAGTACTTC,CASSSVARETQYF
TRBJ2-7,NA,12,NA,TRBV29-1,TGCAGCGTCAAAAGCGCGTCCTACGAGCAGTACTTC,CSVKSASYEQYF
TRBJ2-2,TRBD1,18,NA,TRBV5-1,TGCGCCAGCAGCTCCCGCGTGCAGGGGGCTATTGGGAACGGGGAGCTGTTTTTT,CASSSRVQGAIGNGELFF
TRBJ2-4,NA,16,NA,TRBV23-1,TGCGCCAGCGAGAGGCGGGTCGTTCTAGCCAAAAACATTCAGTACTTC,CASERRVVLAKNIQYF
TRBJ2-3,TRBD1,14,NA,TRBV5-1,TGCGCCTGCAGGGGACAGGGGATAGGGGATACGCAGTATTTT,CACRGQGIGDTQYF
TRBJ1-4,TRBD1,14,NA,TRBV7-9,TGTGCCAGCGCCGCAGGGGGCGCGGGAGAAAAACTGTTTTTT,CASAAGGAGEKLFF
TRBJ2-1,TRBD1,15,NA,TRBV11-1,TGTGCCAGCAGCCCGGACAGGAGAACCTACAATGAGCAGTTCTTC,CASSPDRRTYNEQFF
TRBJ1-6,NA,16,NA,TRBV13,TGTGCCAGCAGCTTATCAGGGGAAGACTATAATTCACCCCTCCACTTT,CASSLSGEDYNSPLHF
TRBJ1-4,NA,16,NA,TRBV5-8,TGTGCCAGCAGCTTGGGCGGGACCCCGAGTGGAGAAAAACTGTTTTTT,CASSLGGTPSGEKLFF
TRBJ2-1,TRBD1,15,NA,TRBV4-1,TGCGCCAGCAGCCTCTGGGACAGGGCTTACAATGAGCAGTTCTTC,CASSLWDRAYNEQFF
TRBJ1-1,TRBD1,14,NA,TRBV18,TGTGCCAGCTCACCGACAGGGGCTAACACTGAAGCTTTCTTT,CASSPTGANTEAFF
TRBJ2-2,TRBD1,16,NA,TRBV5-1,TGCGCCAGCAGCCAGGGACAGGGGTATATCACCGGGGAGCTGTTTTTT,CASSQGQGYITGELFF
TRBJ2-1,NA,16,NA,TRBV9,TGTGCCAGCAGCGTAGAATCGGGATTCCGGAGCAATGAGCAGTTCTTC,CASSVESGFRSNEQFF
TRBJ2-3,TRBD2,19,NA,TRBV5-1,TGCGCCAGCAGCCCAAGACCCCAGGGACTAGCGATTAGCACAGATACGCAGTATTTT,CASSPRPQGLAISTDTQYF